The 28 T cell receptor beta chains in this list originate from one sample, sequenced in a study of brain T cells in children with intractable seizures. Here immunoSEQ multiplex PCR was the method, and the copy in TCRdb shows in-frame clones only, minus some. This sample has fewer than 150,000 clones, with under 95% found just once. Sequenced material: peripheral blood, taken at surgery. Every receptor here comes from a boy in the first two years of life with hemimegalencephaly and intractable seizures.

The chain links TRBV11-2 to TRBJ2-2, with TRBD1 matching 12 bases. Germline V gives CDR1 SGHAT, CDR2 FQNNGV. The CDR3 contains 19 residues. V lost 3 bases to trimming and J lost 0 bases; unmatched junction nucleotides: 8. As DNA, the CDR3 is TGTGCCAGCAGCTTGCCTCGGAGGGACAGGGGGCCGAACACCGGGGAGCTGTTTTTT. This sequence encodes CASSLPRRDRGPNTGELFF.

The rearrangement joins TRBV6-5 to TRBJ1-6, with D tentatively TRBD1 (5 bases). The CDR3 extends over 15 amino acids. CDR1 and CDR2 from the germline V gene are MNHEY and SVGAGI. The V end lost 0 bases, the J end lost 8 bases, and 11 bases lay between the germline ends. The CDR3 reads CASSYSRVVHSPLHF. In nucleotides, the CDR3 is TGTGCCAGCAGTTACTCCAGGGTTGTACATTCACCCCTCCACTTT.

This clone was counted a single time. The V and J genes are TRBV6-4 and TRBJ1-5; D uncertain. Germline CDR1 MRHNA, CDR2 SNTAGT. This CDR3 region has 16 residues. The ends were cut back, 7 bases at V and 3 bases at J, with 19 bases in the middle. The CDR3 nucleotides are TGTGCCAGCAAACCCCGCGGCGGAATAAACAATCAGCCCCAGCATTTT. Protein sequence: CASKPRGGINNQPQHF.

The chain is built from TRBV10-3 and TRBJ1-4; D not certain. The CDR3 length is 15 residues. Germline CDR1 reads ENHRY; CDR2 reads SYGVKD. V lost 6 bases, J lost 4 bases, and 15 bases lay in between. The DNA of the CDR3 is TGTGCCATCAGCACTCCCGGGATCTTTAATGAAAAACTGTTTTTT. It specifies CAISTPGIFNEKLFF.

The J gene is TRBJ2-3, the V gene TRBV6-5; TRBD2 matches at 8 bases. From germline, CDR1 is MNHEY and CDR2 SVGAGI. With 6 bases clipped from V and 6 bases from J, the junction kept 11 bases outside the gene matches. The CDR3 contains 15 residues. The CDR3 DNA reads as TGTGCCAGCAGGAGGGACCGCGGGGGGACTGATACGCAGTATTTT. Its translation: CASRRDRGGTDTQYF.

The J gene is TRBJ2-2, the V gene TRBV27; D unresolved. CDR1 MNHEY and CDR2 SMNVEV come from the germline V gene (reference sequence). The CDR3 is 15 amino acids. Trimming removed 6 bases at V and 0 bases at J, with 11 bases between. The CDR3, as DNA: TGTGCCAGCAGCGGCCGGACCGCGAACACCGGGGAGCTGTTTTTT. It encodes CASSGRTANTGELFF.

This chain's CDR3 is CASSSTIGPSSYNEQFF. CDR3 DNA sequence: TGCGCCAGCAGCTCCACTATAGGGCCTAGTTCCTACAATGAGCAGTTCTTC. V is TRBV5-1 and J is TRBJ2-1; D is ambiguous. Germline V gives CDR1 SGHRS, CDR2 YFSETQ. Between the trimmed V and J ends, which lost 3 bases and 1 base, there was a span of 17 bases. There are 17 residues in the CDR3.

CDR3 loop: CASSLVGSSGYTF. The CDR3 bases are TGTGCCAGCAGTTTAGTAGGGTCCAGTGGCTACACCTTC. V gene TRBV28 combines with J gene TRBJ1-2; D call uncertain. In germline, CDR1 is MDHEN, CDR2 SYDVKM. This CDR3 region has 13 residues. Trimming stripped 2 bases from V and 7 bases from J, with 11 bases between.

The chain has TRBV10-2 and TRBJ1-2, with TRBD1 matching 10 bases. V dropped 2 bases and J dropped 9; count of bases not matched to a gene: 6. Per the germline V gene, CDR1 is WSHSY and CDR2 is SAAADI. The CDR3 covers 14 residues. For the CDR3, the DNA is TGCGCCAGCAGTGAGGGGGGACAGGGGATAAGCTACACCTTC. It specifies CASSEGGQGISYTF.

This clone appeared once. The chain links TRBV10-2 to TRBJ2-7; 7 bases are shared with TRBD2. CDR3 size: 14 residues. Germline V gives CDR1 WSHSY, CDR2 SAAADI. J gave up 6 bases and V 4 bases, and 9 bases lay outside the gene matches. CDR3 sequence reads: CASSAGGGLGEQYF. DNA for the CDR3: TGCGCCAGCAGTGCTGGCGGGGGTCTGGGCGAGCAGTACTTC.

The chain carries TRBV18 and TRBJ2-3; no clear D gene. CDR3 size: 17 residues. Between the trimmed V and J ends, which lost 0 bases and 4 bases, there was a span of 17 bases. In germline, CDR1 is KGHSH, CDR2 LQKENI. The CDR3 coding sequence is TGTGCCAGCTCACCACCCCGGGCAGAGTTACTCCCAGATACGCAGTATTTT. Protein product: CASSPPRAELLPDTQYF. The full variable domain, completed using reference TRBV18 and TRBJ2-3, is NAGVMQNPRHLVRRRGQEARLRCSPMKGHSHVYWYRQLPEEGLKFMVYLQKENIIDESGMPKERFSAEFPKEGPSILRIQQVVRGDSAAYFCASSPPRAELLPDTQYFGPGTRLTVL.

CDR3 sequence (DNA): TGTGCCAGTTCACTAGACTCCTACAATGAGCAGTTCTTC. Translation: CASSLDSYNEQFF. The chain links TRBV5-4 to TRBJ2-1, with D possibly matching TRBD2 (5 bases). This CDR3 spans 13 amino acids. The V end was cut by 8 bases, the J end by 0 bases, with 9 bases between. CDR1 SGHNT and CDR2 YYREEE come from the germline V gene (reference sequence).

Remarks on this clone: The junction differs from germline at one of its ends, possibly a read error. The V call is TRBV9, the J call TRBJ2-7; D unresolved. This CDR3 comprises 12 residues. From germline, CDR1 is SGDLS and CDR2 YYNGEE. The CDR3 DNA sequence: TGTGCCAGCAGCGTAGTTGGGTTCTCAAGTATGTTC. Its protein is CASSVVGFSSMF.

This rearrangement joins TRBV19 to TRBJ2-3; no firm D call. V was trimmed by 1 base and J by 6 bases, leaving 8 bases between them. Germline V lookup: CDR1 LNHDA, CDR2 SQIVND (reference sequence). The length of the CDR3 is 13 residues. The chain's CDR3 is CASSIGVGDTQYF. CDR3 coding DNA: TGTGCCAGTAGTATAGGGGTCGGGGATACGCAGTATTTT.

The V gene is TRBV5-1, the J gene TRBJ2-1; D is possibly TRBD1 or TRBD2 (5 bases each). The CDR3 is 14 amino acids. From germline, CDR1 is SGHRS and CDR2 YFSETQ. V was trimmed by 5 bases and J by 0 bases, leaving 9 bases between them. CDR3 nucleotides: TGCGCCAGCAGTTGGGGGAGCTCCTACAATGAGCAGTTCTTC. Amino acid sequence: CASSWGSSYNEQFF.

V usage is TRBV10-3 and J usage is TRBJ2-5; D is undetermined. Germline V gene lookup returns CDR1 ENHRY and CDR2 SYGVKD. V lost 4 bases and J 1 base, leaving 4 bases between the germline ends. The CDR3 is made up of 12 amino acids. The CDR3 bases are TGTGCCATCAGTGGGTCCCAAGAGACCCAGTACTTC. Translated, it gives CAISGSQETQYF.

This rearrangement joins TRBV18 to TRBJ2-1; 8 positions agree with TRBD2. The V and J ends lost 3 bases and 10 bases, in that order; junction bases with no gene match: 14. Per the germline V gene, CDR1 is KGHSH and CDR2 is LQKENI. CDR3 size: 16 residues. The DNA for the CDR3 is TGTGCCAGCTCACCCCAGGGGCGGGAGGTCCCAGGGGAGCAGTTCTTC. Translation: CASSPQGREVPGEQFF.

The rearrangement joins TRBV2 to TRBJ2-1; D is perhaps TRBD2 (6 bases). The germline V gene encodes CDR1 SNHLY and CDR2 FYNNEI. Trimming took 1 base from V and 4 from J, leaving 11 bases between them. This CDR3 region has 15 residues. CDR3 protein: CASSEGEVGYNEQFF. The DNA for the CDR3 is TGTGCCAGCAGTGAAGGGGAGGTTGGGTACAATGAGCAGTTCTTC.

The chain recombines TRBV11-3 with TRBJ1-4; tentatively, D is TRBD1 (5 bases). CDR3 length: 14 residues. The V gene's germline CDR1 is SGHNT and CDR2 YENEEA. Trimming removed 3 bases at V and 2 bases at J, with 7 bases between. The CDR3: CASSLGGTNEKLFF. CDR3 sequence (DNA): TGTGCCAGCAGCTTGGGGGGGACTAATGAAAAACTGTTTTTT.

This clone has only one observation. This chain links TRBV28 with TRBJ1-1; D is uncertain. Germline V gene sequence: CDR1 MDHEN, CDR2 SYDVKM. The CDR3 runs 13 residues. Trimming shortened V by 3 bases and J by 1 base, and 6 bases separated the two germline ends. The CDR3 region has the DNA TGTGCCAGCAGTTTGGGCCCGAACACTGAAGCTTTCTTT. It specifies CASSLGPNTEAFF.

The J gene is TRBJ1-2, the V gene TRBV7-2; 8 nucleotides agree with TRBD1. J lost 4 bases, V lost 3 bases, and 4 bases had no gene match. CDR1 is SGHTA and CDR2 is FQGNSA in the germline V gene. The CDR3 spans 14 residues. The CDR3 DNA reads TGTGCCAGCAGCTTGCGGACAGGGAGCTATGGCTACACCTTC. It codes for CASSLRTGSYGYTF.

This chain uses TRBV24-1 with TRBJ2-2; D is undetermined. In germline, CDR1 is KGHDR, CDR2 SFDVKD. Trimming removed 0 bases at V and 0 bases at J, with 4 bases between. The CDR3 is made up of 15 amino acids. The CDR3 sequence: CATSDLYSNTGELFF. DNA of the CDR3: TGTGCCACCAGTGATTTGTACTCGAACACCGGGGAGCTGTTTTTT.

CDR3 bases: TGCGCCAGCAGTTATGGGACAGACACTGAAGCTTTCTTT. Translation: CASSYGTDTEAFF. The chain uses TRBV5-1 and TRBJ1-1, with 7 bases that match TRBD1. The CDR3 has 13 amino acids. Trimming removed 5 bases from V and 3 bases from J; junction bases left unmatched: 4. Per the germline V gene, CDR1 is SGHRS and CDR2 is YFSETQ.

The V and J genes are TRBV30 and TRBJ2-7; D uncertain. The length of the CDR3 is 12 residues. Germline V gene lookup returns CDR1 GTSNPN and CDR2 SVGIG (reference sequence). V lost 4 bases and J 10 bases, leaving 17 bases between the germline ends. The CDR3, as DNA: TGTGCCTGGACTATCCCCCCGAGAGTCCAGTACTTC. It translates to CAWTIPPRVQYF.

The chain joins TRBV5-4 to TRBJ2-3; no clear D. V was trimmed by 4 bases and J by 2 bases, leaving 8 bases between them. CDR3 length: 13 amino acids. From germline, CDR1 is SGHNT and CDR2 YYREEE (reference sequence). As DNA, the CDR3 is TGTGCCAGCAGCCATAGGGACACAGATACGCAGTATTTT. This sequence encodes CASSHRDTDTQYF.

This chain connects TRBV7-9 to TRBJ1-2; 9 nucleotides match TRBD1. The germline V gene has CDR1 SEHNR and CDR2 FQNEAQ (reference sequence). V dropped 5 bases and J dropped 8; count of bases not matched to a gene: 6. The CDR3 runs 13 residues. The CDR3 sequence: CASSEQGARGYTF. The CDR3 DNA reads TGTGCCAGCAGCGAACAGGGGGCGCGGGGCTACACCTTC. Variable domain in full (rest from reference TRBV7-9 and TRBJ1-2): DTGVSQNPRHKITKRGQNVTFRCDPISEHNRLYWYRQTLGQGPEFLTYFQNEAQLEKSRLLSDRFSAERPKGSFSTLEIQRTEQGDSAMYLCASSEQGARGYTFGSGTRLTVV.

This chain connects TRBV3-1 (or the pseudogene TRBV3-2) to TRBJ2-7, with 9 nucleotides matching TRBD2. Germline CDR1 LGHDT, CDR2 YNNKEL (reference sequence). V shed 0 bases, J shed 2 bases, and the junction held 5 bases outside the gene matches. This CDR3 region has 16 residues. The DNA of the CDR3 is TGTGCCAGCAGCCAAGATTCGAGCGGGAGGACCTACGAGCAGTACTTC. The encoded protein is CASSQDSSGRTYEQYF.

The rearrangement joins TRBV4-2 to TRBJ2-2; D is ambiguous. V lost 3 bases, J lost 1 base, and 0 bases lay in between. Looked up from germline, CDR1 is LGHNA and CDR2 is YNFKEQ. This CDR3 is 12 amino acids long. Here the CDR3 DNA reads TGTGCCAGCAGCCAGAACACCGGGGAGCTGTTTTTT. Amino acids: CASSQNTGELFF.